One and the same sample provided the 27 T cell receptor beta chains below, sequenced in a study of OX40 agonist ivuxolimab in advanced cancers. Data came from immunoSEQ multiplex PCR; TCRdb stores just in-frame clones and leaves some out. Of around 80,000 clones listed, roughly 88% are singletons. The input for sequencing was CD4+ or CD8+ T cells sorted from blood, taken in a trial of the OX40 agonist ivuxolimab. All receptors derive from an adult with an advanced solid tumor such as melanoma, head and neck, liver or kidney cancer.

CDR3: CASSETEGDRSSNQPQHF. The CDR3 DNA reads TGTGCCAGCAGCGAAACGGAGGGAGATCGAAGTAGCAATCAGCCCCAGCATTTT. The J gene is TRBJ1-5, the V gene TRBV7-3; D is ambiguous. Germline V gene sequence: CDR1 SGHTA, CDR2 FQGTGA. V was shortened by 5 bases and J by 0 bases, with 20 bases between the two germline ends. The CDR3 is made up of 18 amino acids.

This clone was observed once. This rearrangement joins TRBV7-2 to TRBJ2-2; D may correspond to TRBD1 or TRBD2 (6 bases each). The CDR3 has 17 amino acids. In germline, CDR1 is SGHTA, CDR2 FQGNSA. The V end lost 5 bases, the J end lost 4 bases, and 20 bases lay between the germline ends. The CDR3 is CASSLSGRGAGTGELFF. The CDR3 nucleotides read TGTGCCAGCAGCCTTTCCGGAAGGGGGGCGGGCACCGGGGAGCTGTTTTTT.

The rearrangement uses TRBV9 and TRBJ2-2, with D tentatively TRBD1 (5 bases). Per the germline V gene, CDR1 is SGDLS and CDR2 is YYNGEE. V lost 3 bases to trimming and J lost 4 bases, with 16 bases between them. This CDR3 is 16 amino acids long. In DNA form, the CDR3 reads TGTGCCAGCAGCGACCGTAGCCCCCAGGGCACCGGGGAGCTGTTTTTT. Translation gives CASSDRSPQGTGELFF.

This chain connects TRBV7-2 to TRBJ2-1; 9 bases line up with TRBD2. V lost 6 bases to trimming and J lost 6 bases; unmatched junction nucleotides: 9. The CDR3 contains 15 residues. Germline V lookup: CDR1 SGHTA, CDR2 FQGNSA. CDR3 residues: CASSFLAGGPNEQFF. CDR3 nucleotide sequence: TGTGCCAGCAGTTTCTTGGCGGGGGGGCCCAATGAGCAGTTCTTC. The entire variable domain, with the rest obtained from reference TRBV7-2 and TRBJ2-1, is as follows: GAGVSQSPSNKVTEKGKDVELRCDPISGHTALYWYRQSLGQGLEFLIYFQGNSAPDKSGLPSDRFSAERTGGSVSTLTIQRTQQEDSAVYLCASSFLAGGPNEQFFGPGTRLTVL.

The chain has TRBV2 and TRBJ1-2; D is possibly TRBD1 (6 bases). Germline CDR1 is SNHLY and CDR2 is FYNNEI. The CDR3 is 13 amino acids. Trimming took off 9 bases at V and 8 bases at J, with 19 bases between the two ends. The CDR3 reads CASQRGGYGGYTF. Here the CDR3 DNA reads TGTGCCAGTCAGAGGGGGGGATACGGAGGCTACACCTTC.

The chain links TRBV5-1 to TRBJ2-3; TRBD2 aligns across 9 bases. This CDR3 contains 16 residues. Germline-derived CDR1 and CDR2 are SGHRS and YFSETQ. The V gene end was trimmed by 4 bases and the J gene end by 3 bases; junction bases not matched to a gene: 9. This chain's CDR3 is CASSGLRAGGTDTQYF. The CDR3 region has the DNA TGCGCCAGCAGCGGTCTCCGGGCGGGGGGGACAGATACGCAGTATTTT. The full variable domain, completed using reference TRBV5-1 and TRBJ2-3, is KAGVTQTPRYLIKTRGQQVTLSCSPISGHRSVSWYQQTPGQGLQFLFEYFSETQRNKGNFPGRFSGRQFSNSRSEMNVSTLELGDSALYLCASSGLRAGGTDTQYFGPGTRLTVL.

The V gene is TRBV7-2, the J gene TRBJ2-5; D remains unclear. CDR1 and CDR2 from the germline V gene are SGHTA and FQGNSA. The V end was cut by 5 bases, the J end by 0 bases, with 7 bases between. The CDR3 loop spans 13 amino acids. The CDR3 is CASSASYQETQYF. CDR3 DNA sequence: TGTGCCAGCAGCGCCTCCTACCAAGAGACCCAGTACTTC.

The DNA for the CDR3 is TGCGCCAGCACCGGGACACCCGGAAACACCATATATTTT. The encoded protein is CASTGTPGNTIYF. The chain couples TRBV5-1 to TRBJ1-3, with D perhaps TRBD1 (6 bases). The CDR3 consists of 13 residues. The V gene lost 6 bases and the J gene lost 4 bases, with 11 bases spanning the gap. Looked up from germline, CDR1 is SGHRS and CDR2 is YFSETQ.

The rearrangement links TRBV5-1 to TRBJ1-1; 7 nucleotides align to TRBD1. The length of the CDR3 is 17 residues. V gave up 2 bases and J gave up 1 base; unmatched junction bases: 11. Germline loops: CDR1 SGHRS, CDR2 YFSETQ. Written as DNA, the CDR3 is TGCGCCAGCAGCTTAAATAGCCAGAGGACAGGGAACACTGAAGCTTTCTTT. Residues: CASSLNSQRTGNTEAFF.

The chain has TRBV18 and TRBJ2-5; D is unresolved. V was cut by 5 bases and J by 5 bases, with 18 bases left in between. CDR1 is KGHSH, CDR2 LQKENI, per germline. The CDR3 runs 15 residues. This chain's CDR3 is CASSNSGPPRETQYF. CDR3 sequence (DNA): TGTGCCAGCTCAAATTCCGGGCCCCCCAGGGAGACCCAGTACTTC.

The gene calls are TRBV5-5 and TRBJ1-3; a weak D match, TRBD1 (6 bases). V was cut by 4 bases and J by 1 base, with 21 bases left in between. CDR1 SGHKS and CDR2 YYEKEE come from the germline V gene (reference sequence). The CDR3 is 18 amino acids. CDR3 bases: TGTGCCAGCAGCGATTACAGGGTCCGCGGGTCATCTGGAAACACCATATATTTT. Residues: CASSDYRVRGSSGNTIYF.

The CDR3 nucleotides read TGTGCCGCCTGCAGGGGAAGGGAAACTGAAGCTTTCTTT. This codes for CAACRGRETEAFF. The genes are TRBV6-5 and TRBJ1-1, with D tentatively TRBD1 (6 bases). Looked up from germline, CDR1 is MNHEY and CDR2 is SVGAGI. The CDR3 has 13 amino acids. The ends were cut back, 11 bases at V and 5 bases at J, with 18 bases in the middle.

V and J are TRBV7-2 and TRBJ1-2, with D unclear. Germline V gene sequence: CDR1 SGHTA, CDR2 FQGNSA. The V end was cut by 5 bases, the J end by 0 bases, with 7 bases between. The CDR3 is 13 residues long. CDR3 loop: CASSLTANYGYTF. CDR3 bases: TGTGCCAGCAGCCTGACGGCTAACTATGGCTACACCTTC.

The V and J genes are TRBV27 and TRBJ1-6; a weak D match, TRBD1 (5 bases). This CDR3 has 14 amino acids. Per germline, CDR1 MNHEY and CDR2 SMNVEV (reference sequence). V lost 3 bases, J lost 10 bases, and 13 bases lay in between. The CDR3 sequence: CASSFRDSRSPLHF. CDR3 DNA sequence: TGTGCCAGCAGTTTTCGTGACAGCCGGTCACCCCTCCACTTT.

The rearrangement joins TRBV5-1 to TRBJ2-5; D is possibly TRBD1 or TRBD2 (6 bases each). This CDR3 contains 16 residues. Germline CDR1 is SGHRS and CDR2 is YFSETQ. V was clipped by 1 base and J by 1 base, with 14 bases between them. Written as DNA, the CDR3 is TGCGCCAGCAGCTTGATGGGGCCGGGGGCCCAAGAGACCCAGTACTTC. Translating gives CASSLMGPGAQETQYF.

The chain combines TRBV6-5 with TRBJ2-3; D is possibly TRBD1 (6 bases). The CDR3 totals 15 residues. The V gene's germline CDR1 is MNHEY and CDR2 SVGAGI. Trimming stripped 8 bases from V and 3 bases from J, with 18 bases between. The CDR3 is CASRWGRGRTDTQYF. Written as DNA, the CDR3 is TGTGCCAGCCGTTGGGGCAGGGGAAGAACAGATACGCAGTATTTT.

V is TRBV30 and J is TRBJ2-6; the D gene is possibly TRBD1 (6 bases). The CDR3 spans 20 residues. V was trimmed by 0 bases and J by 0 bases, leaving 21 bases between them. CDR1 is GTSNPN and CDR2 is SVGIG in the germline V gene (reference sequence). Here the CDR3 reads CAWSVHSWVQGSSGANVLTF. The DNA for the CDR3 is TGTGCCTGGAGTGTACACTCTTGGGTACAGGGATCCTCTGGGGCCAACGTCCTGACTTTC.

The chain combines TRBV27 with TRBJ1-1, with D unclear. The germline V gene has CDR1 MNHEY and CDR2 SMNVEV (reference sequence). The V end lost 7 bases, the J end lost 0 bases, and 15 bases lay between the germline ends. The CDR3 length is 15 residues. Here the CDR3 DNA reads TGTGCCAGCAAAACCCCCGGCAGAATGAACACTGAAGCTTTCTTT. This sequence encodes CASKTPGRMNTEAFF.

The chain employs TRBV6-6 and TRBJ2-5; D is ambiguous. Germline lookup yields CDR1 MNHNY and CDR2 SVGAGI (reference sequence). Trimming removed 5 bases from V and 5 bases from J, with 3 bases in between. The CDR3 covers 10 residues. The CDR3 protein is CASSRETQYF. In nucleotides, the CDR3 is TGTGCCAGCAGTCGTGAGACCCAGTACTTC.

V usage is TRBV30 and J usage is TRBJ1-5; a possible D gene is TRBD1 (5 bases). V was clipped by 4 bases and J by 2 bases, with 12 bases between them. Looked up from germline, CDR1 is GTSNPN and CDR2 is SVGIG (reference sequence). CDR3 length: 14 amino acids. The CDR3 sequence is CAWKGGTGNQPQHF. The CDR3 region has the DNA TGTGCCTGGAAAGGAGGGACTGGCAATCAGCCCCAGCATTTT.

The V and J genes are TRBV7-6 and TRBJ1-4; possibly TRBD1 for D (6 bases). The ends were cut back, 5 bases at V and 6 bases at J, with 16 bases in the middle. Germline V lookup: CDR1 SGHVS, CDR2 FNYEAQ. This CDR3 contains 15 residues. The CDR3 DNA sequence: TGTGCCAGCAGCGCCCTGGGAGGGGGTGATGAAAAACTGTTTTTT. It translates to CASSALGGGDEKLFF.

This chain connects TRBV5-1 to TRBJ2-3; D perhaps matches TRBD1 (6 bases). Per germline, CDR1 SGHRS and CDR2 YFSETQ. Trimming cost V 0 bases and J 2 bases, with 7 bases left between them. This CDR3 comprises 14 residues. The CDR3 protein is CASSLGQDTDTQYF. The CDR3 DNA follows: TGCGCCAGCAGCTTGGGACAGGACACAGATACGCAGTATTTT. Using reference TRBV5-1 and TRBJ2-3 for the parts outside the CDR3, the full variable domain is KAGVTQTPRYLIKTRGQQVTLSCSPISGHRSVSWYQQTPGQGLQFLFEYFSETQRNKGNFPGRFSGRQFSNSRSEMNVSTLELGDSALYLCASSLGQDTDTQYFGPGTRLTVL.

This rearrangement joins TRBV2 to TRBJ1-5; D is possibly TRBD1 (5 bases). Germline-derived CDR1 and CDR2 are SNHLY and FYNNEI. Trimming took off 6 bases at V and 7 bases at J, with 13 bases between the two ends. This CDR3 has 13 amino acids. DNA of the CDR3: TGTGCCAGCAGCCCTCGGTGGGACCAGCCCCAGCATTTT. It codes for CASSPRWDQPQHF.

The J gene is TRBJ1-4, the V gene TRBV10-1; weak D call: TRBD1 (6 bases). Germline CDR1 WNHNN, CDR2 SYGVQD (reference sequence). The CDR3 is made up of 21 amino acids. With 5 bases removed from V and 0 bases from J, the gap between germline ends came to 28 bases. CDR3 bases: TGCGCCAGCAGTCCCTACGGGGGGGACGACCGGGGGCTTGCAACTAATGAAAAACTGTTTTTT. Encoded protein: CASSPYGGDDRGLATNEKLFF.

This sequence joins TRBV15 and TRBJ2-2; no clear D. The CDR3 has 13 residues. In germline, CDR1 is LNHNV, CDR2 YYDKDF (reference sequence). V was trimmed by 2 bases and J by 6 bases, leaving 7 bases between them. CDR3 in amino acids: CATSRPLAGELFF. DNA for the CDR3: TGTGCCACCAGCAGACCCCTGGCCGGGGAGCTGTTTTTT.

This rearrangement joins TRBV4-2 to TRBJ1-1; no reliable D call. The CDR3 covers 13 residues. Looked up from germline, CDR1 is LGHNA and CDR2 is YNFKEQ. Trimming left V 7 bases short and J 1 base short, with 10 bases between. This chain's CDR3 is CASTKKTNTEAFF. The CDR3, as DNA: TGTGCCAGCACCAAGAAAACGAACACTGAAGCTTTCTTT.

The sample holds one count of this clone. Additional DNA sequences in this sample encode the identical CDR3. The V and J genes are TRBV6-6 and TRBJ1-1; no reliable D call. Germline V gene lookup returns CDR1 MNHNY and CDR2 SVGAGI (reference sequence). The V and J ends lost 0 bases and 0 bases respectively, with 2 bases between them. CDR3 size: 13 residues. The CDR3 here is CASSYSVNTEAFF. As DNA, the CDR3 is TGTGCCAGCAGTTACTCAGTGAACACTGAAGCTTTCTTT.